One and the same sample provided the 23 T cell receptor beta chains below, sequenced in a study of T cell changes during pregnancy in multiple sclerosis. The assay was immunoSEQ multiplex PCR, and TCRdb's table has in-frame clones only and misses some. Of around 56,000 clones in the sample, about nine tenths were seen once. Sequences were derived from peripheral blood, sampled in the first trimester of pregnancy. Source of these receptors: a female donor in good health, enrolled as a control in a pregnancy study.

V usage is TRBV7-2 and J usage is TRBJ2-1; a weak D match, TRBD2 (6 bases). Germline CDR1 SGHTA, CDR2 FQGNSA. Trimming left V 5 bases short and J 2 bases short, with 13 bases between. The CDR3 covers 15 residues. The CDR3 bases are TGTGCCAGCAGCCTAAGCGGGTCCGCCTACAATGAGCAGTTCTTC. It codes for CASSLSGSAYNEQFF.

The V call is TRBV7-6, the J call TRBJ2-3; a weak D match, TRBD2 (5 bases). Germline V gives CDR1 SGHVS, CDR2 FNYEAQ. CDR3 length: 16 amino acids. Between the trimmed V and J ends, which lost 1 base and 6 bases, there was a span of 17 bases. The CDR3 DNA reads TGTGCCAGCAGCTTAGAGGTCCCTAGCCTGGCGGATACGCAGTATTTT. Amino acid sequence: CASSLEVPSLADTQYF.

The chain is built from TRBV5-1 and TRBJ2-7, with TRBD1 matching over 8 bases. The CDR3 loop spans 15 amino acids. V dropped 2 bases and J dropped 4; count of bases not matched to a gene: 8. Germline V gene data show CDR1 as SGHRS and CDR2 as YFSETQ. CDR3 loop: CASSLEQGGFYEQYF. The CDR3 region has the DNA TGCGCCAGCAGCTTAGAACAGGGGGGATTTTACGAGCAGTACTTC.

The rearrangement joins TRBV5-4 to TRBJ2-1, with 12 bases matching TRBD2. CDR3 length: 16 residues. Germline values: CDR1 SGHNT, CDR2 YYREEE (reference sequence). Germline trimming cut 3 bases from V and 7 bases from J; bases unmatched to any gene: 8. The CDR3 DNA sequence: TGTGCCAGCAGCTCGAGACTAGCGGGAGTTGAGAATGAGCAGTTCTTC. Translating gives CASSSRLAGVENEQFF.

V gene TRBV6-1 combines with J gene TRBJ2-7; 8 bases map to TRBD1. V was pared by 6 bases and J by 6 bases, with 7 bases of the junction left unmatched. Germline assignment: CDR1 MNHNS and CDR2 SASEGT. The CDR3 runs to 13 residues. DNA of the CDR3: TGTGCCAGCAGCAGACAGGGGTACGGCGAGCAGTACTTC. Translating gives CASSRQGYGEQYF.

V and J are TRBV18 and TRBJ1-4, with TRBD1 as a possible D gene (5 bases). The germline gives CDR1 KGHSH, CDR2 LQKENI. CDR3 length: 16 amino acids. V was clipped by 3 bases and J by 0 bases, with 11 bases between them. CDR3 sequence reads: CASSPSGGATNEKLFF. DNA of the CDR3: TGTGCCAGCTCACCCTCGGGGGGTGCAACTAATGAAAAACTGTTTTTT.

V gene TRBV7-2 combines with J gene TRBJ2-7; D is unclear. Germline CDR1 SGHTA, CDR2 FQGNSA. The V and J ends lost 5 bases and 3 bases respectively, with 14 bases between them. The CDR3 has 14 residues. The CDR3 DNA follows: TGTGCCAGCAGCCCGAGCCGGGTTAGCTACGAGCAGTACTTC. Encoded protein: CASSPSRVSYEQYF.

The CDR3 loop is CAWSVSRSTDTQYF. CDR3 sequence (DNA): TGTGCCTGGAGTGTCTCGCGTTCGACAGATACGCAGTATTTT. The chain couples TRBV30 to TRBJ2-3; no reliable D call. This CDR3 comprises 14 residues. Germline V gene data show CDR1 as GTSNPN and CDR2 as SVGIG (reference sequence). V was trimmed by 0 bases and J by 3 bases, leaving 10 bases between them. Full variable domain (outside the CDR3, taken from reference TRBV30 and TRBJ2-3): SQTIHQWPATLVQPVGSPLSLECTVEGTSNPNLYWYRQAAGRGLQLLFYSVGIGQISSEVPQNLSASRPQDRQFILSSKKLLLSDSGFYLCAWSVSRSTDTQYFGPGTRLTVL.

The chain combines TRBV15 with TRBJ1-2; D is perhaps TRBD1 (5 bases). V shed 6 bases and J shed 4 bases, with 18 bases lying between them. Germline V gives CDR1 LNHNV, CDR2 YYDKDF (reference sequence). The CDR3 totals 15 residues. CDR3 DNA sequence: TGTGCCACCAGTTTCGGGACTTCGGGCTCCTATGGCTACACCTTC. Translating gives CATSFGTSGSYGYTF.

The V and J genes are TRBV18 and TRBJ1-2; D is perhaps TRBD1 (5 bases). CDR1 KGHSH and CDR2 LQKENI come from the germline V gene. Trimming left V 3 bases short and J 5 bases short, with 16 bases between. The CDR3 has 15 residues. CDR3 sequence reads: CASSPLEQGTYGYTF. The CDR3 region has the DNA TGTGCCAGCTCACCTCTGGAGCAGGGAACTTATGGCTACACCTTC.

The chain carries TRBV28 and TRBJ2-7; D perhaps matches TRBD1 (6 bases). The V and J ends lost 6 bases and 8 bases respectively, with 26 bases between them. Germline V gene sequence: CDR1 MDHEN, CDR2 SYDVKM. The CDR3 loop spans 16 amino acids. Written as DNA, the CDR3 is TGTGCCAGCAGCCCCTTATCCTTGATCTCCAGGGGTAAGCAGTACTTC. Its protein product is CASSPLSLISRGKQYF.

The chain joins TRBV4-2 to TRBJ2-7, with TRBD1 identical over 8 bases. Germline-derived CDR1 and CDR2 are LGHNA and YNFKEQ. V was pared by 1 base and J by 1 base, with 6 bases of the junction left unmatched. The CDR3 is 16 residues long. As DNA, the CDR3 is TGTGCCAGCAGCCAAGGGCCCCAGGGGGCATCCTACGAGCAGTACTTC. Encoded protein: CASSQGPQGASYEQYF.

This clone has just one count. The V call is TRBV27, the J call TRBJ1-4; a weak D match, TRBD1 (5 bases). The germline V gene encodes CDR1 MNHEY and CDR2 SMNVEV (reference sequence). The CDR3 loop spans 16 amino acids. The V end lost 4 bases, the J end lost 5 bases, and 17 bases lay between the germline ends. CDR3 coding DNA: TGTGCCAGCAGTTCCGGTCGACAGTGGGGAAATGAAAAACTGTTTTTT. Residues: CASSSGRQWGNEKLFF.

This chain joins TRBV29-1 and TRBJ2-1, with a tentative D call TRBD2 (5 bases). This CDR3 has 13 amino acids. The V gene lost 4 bases and the J gene lost 8 bases, with 15 bases spanning the gap. The germline V gene has CDR1 SQVTM and CDR2 ANQGSEA. CDR3 loop: CSVVGSGVDEQFF. CDR3 DNA: TGCAGCGTTGTTGGGTCCGGGGTCGATGAGCAGTTCTTC.

J is TRBJ1-3 and V is TRBV2; D may be TRBD1 (5 bases). There are 16 residues in the CDR3. V lost 8 bases, J lost 5 bases, and 22 bases lay in between. CDR1 is SNHLY and CDR2 is FYNNEI in the germline V gene. Here the CDR3 DNA reads TGTGCCAGCCGGGAGGGGCTTTCCGTCCTTAGAAACACCATATATTTT. As protein: CASREGLSVLRNTIYF.

The J gene is TRBJ1-1, the V gene TRBV6-5; possible D gene TRBD1, 6 bases. This CDR3 comprises 14 residues. Germline V lookup: CDR1 MNHEY, CDR2 SVGAGI. The V and J ends lost 7 bases and 4 bases respectively, with 16 bases between them. CDR3 nucleotide sequence: TGTGCCAGCAAAGGAGGACAGAAAGTCACTGAAGCTTTCTTT. Amino acids: CASKGGQKVTEAFF.

The chain has TRBV7-9 and TRBJ2-3; D is possibly TRBD1 (6 bases). Germline-derived CDR1 and CDR2 are SEHNR and FQNEAQ (reference sequence). The length of the CDR3 is 14 residues. V was trimmed by 5 bases and J by 1 base, leaving 10 bases between them. The CDR3 spells CASSPRQGTDTQYF. The CDR3 DNA is TGTGCCAGCAGCCCTAGACAGGGCACAGATACGCAGTATTTT.

The J gene is TRBJ2-1, the V gene TRBV6-5, with 10 nucleotides matching TRBD2. The CDR3 spans 16 residues. Germline values: CDR1 MNHEY, CDR2 SVGAGI. Germline trimming cut 0 bases from V and 8 bases from J; bases unmatched to any gene: 7. CDR3 DNA sequence: TGTGCCAGCAGTTACTCGATGAGCGGGGGGGCCTATGAGCAGTTCTTC. Residues: CASSYSMSGGAYEQFF.

V usage is TRBV28 and J usage is TRBJ1-2; 8 bases are shared with TRBD1. The CDR3 is 14 residues long. The germline V gene encodes CDR1 MDHEN and CDR2 SYDVKM. Trimming at V came to 4 bases and at J to 8 bases, leaving 9 bases not matched to a gene. CDR3 DNA: TGTGCCAGCAGTTCAGGACAGGGAGGTGGCGGCTACACCTTC. This translates into CASSSGQGGGGYTF.

The chain has TRBV5-1 and TRBJ2-7; no clear D. The CDR3 is 13 residues long. Per germline, CDR1 SGHRS and CDR2 YFSETQ. Trimming took off 0 bases at V and 5 bases at J, with 9 bases between the two ends. CDR3 amino acids: CASSLVQTDEQYF. For the CDR3, the DNA is TGCGCCAGCAGCTTGGTTCAGACTGACGAGCAGTACTTC.

The rearrangement uses TRBV5-4 and TRBJ1-1; weak D call: TRBD1 (6 bases). The germline V gene encodes CDR1 SGHNT and CDR2 YYREEE (reference sequence). CDR3 length: 12 amino acids. V lost 4 bases to trimming and J lost 7 bases, with 11 bases between them. Here the CDR3 reads CASSKGGGEAFF. The CDR3 nucleotides read TGTGCCAGCAGCAAAGGGGGGGGTGAAGCTTTCTTT.

This chain links TRBV19 with TRBJ2-1, with D possibly matching TRBD2 (5 bases). CDR3 length: 15 amino acids. Germline V CDR1 and CDR2: LNHDA, SQIVND (reference sequence). Trimming removed 5 bases at V and 6 bases at J, with 17 bases between. In nucleotides, the CDR3 is TGTGCCAGTAGTCCCCTAGCAGTCCTCTCCAATGAGCAGTTCTTC. It yields the protein CASSPLAVLSNEQFF.

The chain recombines TRBV5-8 with TRBJ2-2; TRBD2 matches at 14 bases. The CDR3 consists of 16 residues. The ends lost 4 bases at V and 6 bases at J; junction bases unmatched: 5. The germline CDR1 and CDR2 sequences are SGHTS and YDEGEE. In DNA form, the CDR3 reads TGTGCCAGCAGCATGGGGACTAGCGGGAGTCCCGGGGAGCTGTTTTTT. Its protein product is CASSMGTSGSPGELFF.